This is a list of T cell receptor beta chains from one sample in a study of cytomegalovirus exposure and HLA in healthy donors. TCRdb keeps only in-frame clones here, not all; method: immunoSEQ multiplex PCR. The sample holds about 150,000 clones; roughly 84% are singletons and the top ten take roughly 2.1%. What was sequenced was PBMCs. Receptors were obtained from a human donor in good health. Both conserved end residues are part of each CDR3. A D gene is named only where the DNA matches it firmly. A row's size may be missing; if present it is once, few, many or a size class.

d_gene: .; v_gene: TRBV7-6; j_gene: TRBJ1-5; abundance: .; CDR3aa: CASSLGDRQPQHF; CDR3nt: TGTGCCAGCAGCTTAGGCGACAGGCAGCCCCAGCATTTT
d_gene: TRBD1; v_gene: TRBV27; j_gene: TRBJ2-1; abundance: .; CDR3aa: CASSSGTAAYNEQFF; CDR3nt: TGTGCCAGCAGCTCCGGGACAGCAGCCTACAATGAGCAGTTCTTC
d_gene: TRBD2; v_gene: TRBV29-1; j_gene: TRBJ2-3; abundance: once; CDR3aa: CSVATSGASTDTQYF; CDR3nt: TGCAGCGTTGCGACTAGCGGGGCAAGCACAGATACGCAGTATTTT
d_gene: .; v_gene: TRBV7-6; j_gene: TRBJ2-7; abundance: once; CDR3aa: CASSPGVGGQENEQYF; CDR3nt: TGTGCCAGCAGCCCCGGCGTCGGGGGGCAAGAAAACGAGCAGTACTTC
d_gene: .; v_gene: TRBV10-3; j_gene: TRBJ1-2; abundance: .; CDR3aa: CAISRAQYYGYTF; CDR3nt: TGTGCCATCAGCAGGGCCCAATACTATGGCTACACCTTC
d_gene: TRBD1; v_gene: TRBV7-2; j_gene: TRBJ2-5; abundance: .; CDR3aa: CASSSNRGQETQYF; CDR3nt: TGTGCCAGCAGCTCTAACAGGGGTCAAGAGACCCAGTACTTC
d_gene: .; v_gene: TRBV5-1; j_gene: TRBJ1-1; abundance: .; CDR3aa: CASSKRTDMNTEAFF; CDR3nt: TGCGCCAGCAGCAAACGGACAGACATGAACACTGAAGCTTTCTTT
d_gene: TRBD1; v_gene: TRBV7-9; j_gene: TRBJ1-2; abundance: .; CDR3aa: CASSLDPAGTGGGYTF; CDR3nt: TGTGCCAGCAGCTTAGACCCCGCCGGGACAGGTGGAGGCTACACCTTC
d_gene: .; v_gene: TRBV12-5; j_gene: TRBJ1-6; abundance: .; CDR3aa: CASGLVDSAGESSPLHF; CDR3nt: TGTGCTAGTGGTTTGGTAGATTCAGCAGGGGAAAGTTCACCCCTCCACTTT
d_gene: TRBD2; v_gene: TRBV27; j_gene: TRBJ2-1; abundance: .; CDR3aa: CASRSAGGLANEQFF; CDR3nt: TGTGCCAGCAGGTCAGCGGGAGGTCTTGCAAATGAGCAGTTCTTC
d_gene: .; v_gene: TRBV2; j_gene: TRBJ1-2; abundance: .; CDR3aa: CASSVTVLNYGYTF; CDR3nt: TGTGCCAGCAGTGTGACAGTACTTAACTATGGCTACACCTTC
d_gene: .; v_gene: TRBV6-6; j_gene: TRBJ1-1; abundance: .; CDR3aa: CASSYGAGSTEAFF; CDR3nt: TGTGCCAGCAGTTACGGGGCGGGGAGCACTGAAGCTTTCTTT
d_gene: .; v_gene: TRBV19; j_gene: TRBJ2-6; abundance: once; CDR3aa: CASSEPGTGANVLTF; CDR3nt: TGTGCCAGTAGTGAGCCGGGAACTGGGGCCAACGTCCTGACTTTC
d_gene: TRBD2; v_gene: TRBV7-2; j_gene: TRBJ2-5; abundance: .; CDR3aa: CASSLSALGGGETQYF; CDR3nt: TGTGCCAGCAGCTTGAGCGCCTTGGGGGGGGGAGAGACCCAGTACTTC
d_gene: .; v_gene: TRBV18; j_gene: TRBJ1-1; abundance: .; CDR3aa: CASSPDRYNTEAFF; CDR3nt: TGTGCCAGCTCACCAGACAGATATAACACTGAAGCTTTCTTT
d_gene: .; v_gene: TRBV28; j_gene: TRBJ2-7; abundance: once; CDR3aa: CASNLRRDKSYEQYF; CDR3nt: TGTGCCAGCAACCTTAGACGGGACAAGTCCTACGAGCAGTACTTC
d_gene: .; v_gene: TRBV7-9; j_gene: TRBJ1-1; abundance: .; CDR3aa: CASSFPLGGTEAFF; CDR3nt: TGTGCCAGCAGCTTCCCCCTGGGGGGCACTGAAGCTTTCTTT
d_gene: .; v_gene: TRBV14; j_gene: TRBJ1-6; abundance: .; CDR3aa: CASSRHLKLDNSPLHF; CDR3nt: TGTGCCAGCAGCCGACACCTAAAGCTGGATAATTCACCCCTCCACTTT
d_gene: .; v_gene: TRBV7-2; j_gene: TRBJ2-5; abundance: .; CDR3aa: CASSSYQSETQYF; CDR3nt: TGTGCCAGCAGCTCATATCAGTCGGAGACCCAGTACTTC
d_gene: .; v_gene: TRBV27; j_gene: TRBJ1-2; abundance: once; CDR3aa: CASSLSPVTVWYGYTF; CDR3nt: TGTGCCAGCAGTTTATCACCAGTGACAGTGTGGTATGGCTACACCTTC
d_gene: TRBD1; v_gene: TRBV7-3; j_gene: TRBJ2-1; abundance: once; CDR3aa: CASSLWDSSYNEQFF; CDR3nt: TGTGCCAGCAGCTTATGGGACAGCTCCTACAATGAGCAGTTCTTC
d_gene: TRBD1; v_gene: TRBV6-5; j_gene: TRBJ2-7; abundance: .; CDR3aa: CASRGQGVGREQYF; CDR3nt: TGTGCCAGCAGGGGACAGGGCGTCGGAAGAGAGCAGTACTTC
d_gene: .; v_gene: TRBV5-1; j_gene: TRBJ2-7; abundance: .; CDR3aa: CASSLWGRGYEQYF; CDR3nt: TGCGCCAGCAGCTTGTGGGGAAGGGGCTACGAGCAGTACTTC
d_gene: .; v_gene: TRBV10-1; j_gene: TRBJ2-7; abundance: .; CDR3aa: CASSESVGGTYEQYF; CDR3nt: TGCGCCAGCAGTGAGTCGGTAGGCGGGACCTACGAGCAGTACTTC
d_gene: .; v_gene: TRBV4-3; j_gene: TRBJ1-6; abundance: .; CDR3aa: CASSQGHGDYSPLHF; CDR3nt: TGCGCCAGCAGCCAGGGACACGGAGATTATTCACCCCTCCACTTT
d_gene: .; v_gene: TRBV9; j_gene: TRBJ1-2; abundance: .; CDR3aa: CASSGLPDGYTF; CDR3nt: TGTGCCAGCAGCGGACTCCCTGATGGCTACACCTTC
d_gene: .; v_gene: TRBV5-1; j_gene: TRBJ2-1; abundance: .; CDR3aa: CASSLIRNEQFF; CDR3nt: TGCGCCAGCAGCTTAATTCGCAATGAGCAGTTCTTC
d_gene: .; v_gene: TRBV30; j_gene: TRBJ1-5; abundance: .; CDR3aa: CAWSVPGPGQPQHF; CDR3nt: TGTGCCTGGAGTGTGCCAGGGCCCGGTCAGCCCCAGCATTTT
d_gene: TRBD2; v_gene: TRBV30; j_gene: TRBJ2-1; abundance: .; CDR3aa: CAWSVGTSVDEQFF; CDR3nt: TGTGCCTGGAGTGTAGGGACTAGCGTCGATGAGCAGTTCTTC
d_gene: .; v_gene: TRBV5-4; j_gene: TRBJ1-1; abundance: .; CDR3aa: CASSAGPAGAEAFF; CDR3nt: TGTGCCAGCAGCGCGGGACCGGCGGGCGCTGAAGCTTTCTTT
d_gene: .; v_gene: TRBV23-1; j_gene: TRBJ1-5; abundance: few; CDR3aa: CANNSLQGGGNQPQHF; CDR3nt: TGCGCCAACAATTCCCTACAGGGTGGTGGCAATCAGCCCCAGCATTTT
d_gene: .; v_gene: TRBV7-3; j_gene: TRBJ2-6; abundance: .; CDR3aa: CASSFQGRSGANVLTF; CDR3nt: TGTGCCAGCAGCTTCCAGGGGCGCTCTGGGGCCAACGTCCTGACTTTC
d_gene: .; v_gene: TRBV5-1; j_gene: TRBJ2-5; abundance: .; CDR3aa: CASRQDQGQETQYF; CDR3nt: TGCGCCAGCAGGCAAGATCAGGGCCAAGAGACCCAGTACTTC
d_gene: .; v_gene: TRBV4-3; j_gene: TRBJ2-1; abundance: .; CDR3aa: CASSRADEQFF; CDR3nt: TGCGCCAGCAGCCGGGCCGATGAGCAGTTCTTC
d_gene: .; v_gene: TRBV20-1; j_gene: TRBJ2-5; abundance: .; CDR3aa: CSAKITETQYF; CDR3nt: TGCAGTGCTAAGATTACTGAGACCCAGTACTTC
d_gene: .; v_gene: TRBV7-2; j_gene: TRBJ2-7; abundance: .; CDR3aa: CASSLQGGYEQYF; CDR3nt: TGTGCCAGCAGCCTCCAGGGGGGCTACGAGCAGTACTTC